This T cell receptor beta chain was sequenced in a study of Ad26.COV2.S vaccination and SARS-CoV-2 variants. Study details: Doses of Ad26.COV2.S were injected into muscle once or twice, 56 days apart.

In regard to this clone: Its specificity is unknown.

Findings of the study overall: Estimates derived from TCR breadth and depth analyses may have underestimated total T cell responses. The authors reported substantial breadth in spike-specific CD8+ and CD4+ T cell responses after vaccination.

Treatment reported: roughly 18 received Ad26.COV2.S at low or high dose, single or two shots; roughly five received placebo; per-sample allocation not given. After the first vaccine or placebo injection, samples were drawn on day 63. Cohort 1b enrolled adults aged 18-55 years in Boston. Here immunoSEQ multiplex PCR was the method, and the copy in TCRdb shows in-frame clones only, minus some. The sample lists about 320,000 clones; 85% were seen once. This CDR3 comprises 16 residues. V was clipped by 5 bases and J by 12 bases; unmatched bases: 14. Germline CDR1 MNHEY, CDR2 SMNVEV (reference sequence). The genes are TRBV27 and TRBJ1-6, with 9 nucleotides matching TRBD1. This receptor was taken from a person between 18 and 65 years old who received the Ad26.COV2.S COVID-19 vaccine or a placebo. The input for sequencing was peripheral blood, taken in a trial of Ad26.COV2.S vaccine versus placebo. The CDR3 reads CASSPRTGVIVGPLHF. Written as DNA, the CDR3 is TGTGCCAGCAGTCCCAGGACAGGGGTAATTGTCGGACCCCTCCACTTT.